These 25 T cell receptor beta chains share one sample of origin, sequenced in a study of T cell changes during pregnancy in multiple sclerosis. Profiled with immunoSEQ multiplex PCR; TCRdb holds only in-frame clones, not every one. The sample lists around 130,000 clones; approximately 93% were seen once. The sequencing here drew on peripheral blood, taken before pregnancy. These receptors were taken from a female donor with multiple sclerosis, enrolled in a pregnancy study.

V gene TRBV28 combines with J gene TRBJ1-5; maybe TRBD1 (6 bases). V lost 5 bases and J 3 bases, leaving 17 bases between the germline ends. The CDR3 totals 16 residues. Germline loops: CDR1 MDHEN, CDR2 SYDVKM. The CDR3 is CASSPAGAGNNQPQHF. CDR3 in DNA: TGTGCCAGCAGTCCCGCGGGGGCGGGGAACAATCAGCCCCAGCATTTT.

V gene TRBV2 combines with J gene TRBJ1-1, with 7 bases lining up with TRBD1. The CDR3 consists of 15 residues. Germline V gives CDR1 SNHLY, CDR2 FYNNEI. The V gene end was trimmed by 6 bases and the J gene end by 11 bases; junction bases not matched to a gene: 18. The CDR3 DNA reads TGTGCCAGCAGGCGAAAAACAGGGGACTCAATCGGGGCTTTCTTT. This encodes CASRRKTGDSIGAFF.

This rearrangement joins TRBV11-1 to TRBJ1-3; D is possibly TRBD1 (6 bases). Trimming left V 5 bases short and J 1 base short, with 12 bases between. The germline CDR1 and CDR2 sequences are SGHAT and FQDESV (reference sequence). CDR3 length equals 15 residues. CDR3 DNA: TGTGCCAGCAGCCTACAGGGCGGTTCTGGAAACACCATATATTTT. Amino acids: CASSLQGGSGNTIYF. Full variable domain (remainder filled in from reference TRBV11-1 and TRBJ1-3): EAEVAQSPRYKITEKSQAVAFWCDPISGHATLYWYRQILGQGPELLVQFQDESVVDDSQLPKDRFSAERLKGVDSTLKIQPAELGDSAMYLCASSLQGGSGNTIYFGEGSWLTVV.

The count of this clone is one. The J gene is TRBJ2-5, the V gene TRBV30; D is unclear. Trimming removed 4 bases at V and 5 bases at J, with 14 bases between. The germline V gene has CDR1 GTSNPN and CDR2 SVGIG (reference sequence). The CDR3 has 13 amino acids. This CDR3 reads CAWTHSWQETQYF. DNA of the CDR3: TGTGCCTGGACGCACAGCTGGCAGGAGACCCAGTACTTC.

V and J are TRBV5-5 and TRBJ1-2; possibly TRBD1 for D (5 bases). Germline CDR1 and CDR2: SGHKS and YYEKEE (reference sequence). There are 15 residues in the CDR3. V was trimmed by 4 bases and J by 3 bases, leaving 16 bases between them. CDR3 amino acids: CASSLGRLRDYGYTF. The CDR3, as DNA: TGTGCCAGCAGCCTGGGGCGACTCAGGGACTATGGCTACACCTTC.

V is TRBV7-8 and J is TRBJ1-6, with TRBD1 matching 7 bases. Germline V lookup: CDR1 SGHVS, CDR2 FQNEAQ. The CDR3 has 15 residues. V was pared by 2 bases and J by 6 bases, with 4 bases of the junction left unmatched. The CDR3 sequence is CASSLRGQSNSPLHF. CDR3 nucleotides: TGTGCCAGCAGCTTAAGGGGACAGAGTAATTCACCCCTCCACTTT.

The chain is built from TRBV7-2 and TRBJ2-1; D is ambiguous. Per the germline V gene, CDR1 is SGHTA and CDR2 is FQGNSA. V was cut by 5 bases and J by 9 bases, with 8 bases left in between. CDR3 size: 11 residues. Here the CDR3 DNA reads TGTGCCAGCAGCCCCGGGTTTGAGCAGTTCTTC. This sequence encodes CASSPGFEQFF.

This clone was counted a single time. The V and J genes are TRBV13 and TRBJ1-4, with D maybe TRBD1 (6 bases). The CDR3 covers 14 residues. Trimming stripped 0 bases from V and 6 bases from J, with 8 bases between. Germline V gene lookup returns CDR1 PRHDT and CDR2 FYEKMQ (reference sequence). The CDR3 sequence is CASSLGRTDEKLFF. CDR3 sequence (DNA): TGTGCCAGCAGCTTAGGAAGGACAGATGAAAAACTGTTTTTT.

The chain combines TRBV7-9 with TRBJ2-1; 9 bases fit TRBD2. The CDR3 runs 14 residues. V lost 7 bases and J lost 4; bases outside the gene matches: 5. CDR1 SEHNR and CDR2 FQNEAQ come from the germline V gene (reference sequence). CDR3 loop: CASNGGGGYNEQFF. CDR3 nucleotide sequence: TGTGCCAGCAATGGCGGGGGGGGGTACAATGAGCAGTTCTTC.

V gene TRBV19 combines with J gene TRBJ1-5, with D tentatively TRBD1 (6 bases). CDR1 and CDR2 (germline): LNHDA, SQIVND (reference sequence). The CDR3 consists of 16 residues. V was pared by 5 bases and J by 6 bases, with 20 bases between. The CDR3 loop is CASSPWGRGIGQPQHF. The DNA of the CDR3 is TGTGCCAGTAGTCCCTGGGGCAGGGGTATCGGTCAGCCCCAGCATTTT.

The rearrangement links TRBV28 to TRBJ2-1, with 9 bases lining up with TRBD1. Per the germline V gene, CDR1 is MDHEN and CDR2 is SYDVKM. The length of the CDR3 is 13 residues. V shed 6 bases, J shed 10 bases, and the junction held 7 bases outside the gene matches. The CDR3 DNA is TGTGCCAGCAGCATACAGGGGGCGGTGGAGCAGTTCTTC. Translation: CASSIQGAVEQFF.

The count of this clone is one. The chain combines TRBV9 with TRBJ2-1, with a possible D match to TRBD2 (6 bases). Trimming left V 0 bases short and J 6 bases short, with 16 bases between. This CDR3 region has 16 residues. Looked up from germline, CDR1 is SGDLS and CDR2 is YYNGEE. CDR3 nucleotide sequence: TGTGCCAGCAGCGTAGGGGGGTTGGGGGGTACCAATGAGCAGTTCTTC. Its protein is CASSVGGLGGTNEQFF.

The chain has TRBV6-1 and TRBJ2-2, with a weak D call TRBD2 (7 bases). The CDR3 is made up of 15 amino acids. Germline assignment: CDR1 MNHNS and CDR2 SASEGT. Trimming removed 5 bases at V and 3 bases at J, with 13 bases between. The CDR3: CASSRRGGYTGELFF. CDR3 DNA sequence: TGTGCCAGCAGTCGCAGGGGAGGGTACACCGGGGAGCTGTTTTTT.

The rearrangement joins TRBV27 to TRBJ1-5, with D possibly being TRBD1 (5 bases). Germline CDR1 reads MNHEY; CDR2 reads SMNVEV (reference sequence). Trimming shortened V by 6 bases and J by 5 bases, and 11 bases separated the two germline ends. The CDR3 consists of 13 residues. The CDR3 loop is CASSLWGDQPQHF. CDR3 coding DNA: TGTGCCAGCAGCCTTTGGGGGGATCAGCCCCAGCATTTT.

The rearrangement joins TRBV19 to TRBJ1-5; TRBD1 matches at 9 bases. Germline V gene data show CDR1 as LNHDA and CDR2 as SQIVND (reference sequence). Trimming removed 0 bases from V and 5 bases from J; junction bases left unmatched: 2. The CDR3 contains 15 residues. The CDR3 sequence is CASSIEGQGYQPQHF. The CDR3 region has the DNA TGTGCCAGTAGTATAGAGGGACAGGGATATCAGCCCCAGCATTTT.

This chain uses TRBV10-3 with TRBJ1-3; D gene uncertain. Trimming cost V 6 bases and J 0 bases, with 6 bases left between them. The length of the CDR3 is 13 residues. Germline V gives CDR1 ENHRY, CDR2 SYGVKD. CDR3 nucleotide sequence: TGTGCCATCAGGGCAGTCTCTGGAAACACCATATATTTT. This encodes CAIRAVSGNTIYF.

The chain joins TRBV6-5 to TRBJ2-1; 9 bases are shared with TRBD2. J was trimmed by 4 bases and V by 7 bases; bases with no gene match: 5. The CDR3 is 14 residues long. Per germline, CDR1 MNHEY and CDR2 SVGAGI. CDR3 in amino acids: CASTYSGGYNEQFF. The CDR3, as DNA: TGTGCCAGCACCTATAGCGGGGGTTACAATGAGCAGTTCTTC.

V gene TRBV5-4 combines with J gene TRBJ1-2; the match to TRBD1 covers 8 bases. This CDR3 comprises 15 residues. Germline loops: CDR1 SGHNT, CDR2 YYREEE (reference sequence). J was trimmed by 5 bases and V by 4 bases; bases with no gene match: 10. The CDR3 here is CASSQAGRGQYGYTF. The CDR3 DNA reads as TGTGCCAGCAGCCAGGCCGGCAGGGGGCAATATGGCTACACCTTC.

This chain joins TRBV18 and TRBJ2-2; possible D gene TRBD2, 5 bases. V gave up 1 base and J gave up 0 bases, with 18 bases separating them. The V gene's germline CDR1 is KGHSH and CDR2 LQKENI. CDR3 size: 19 residues. The CDR3 DNA follows: TGTGCCAGCTCACCACGTCGCTCGGGGTCGGGATCGAACACCGGGGAGCTGTTTTTT. Translation: CASSPRRSGSGSNTGELFF.

This chain uses TRBV7-8 with TRBJ1-2; D remains unclear. From germline, CDR1 is SGHVS and CDR2 FQNEAQ. This CDR3 is built from 13 residues. The germline V and J ends were trimmed by 3 bases and 2 bases, with 7 bases remaining between them. CDR3 nucleotide sequence: TGTGCCAGCAGCTTCGGACTGAACTATGGCTACACCTTC. Translation: CASSFGLNYGYTF.

This chain links TRBV5-1 with TRBJ2-5, with 8 bases matching TRBD2. V was clipped by 3 bases and J by 4 bases; unmatched bases: 8. Germline V CDR1 and CDR2: SGHRS, YFSETQ. The CDR3 contains 15 residues. CDR3 sequence: CASSSSGTRGETQYF. The CDR3 region has the DNA TGCGCCAGCAGCTCGTCCGGGACTAGGGGAGAGACCCAGTACTTC.

The rearrangement uses TRBV2 and TRBJ2-5; a weak D match, TRBD2 (5 bases). The germline gives CDR1 SNHLY, CDR2 FYNNEI. The CDR3 totals 13 residues. Trimming cost V 6 bases and J 3 bases, with 11 bases left between them. The CDR3 sequence is CASRADGKETQYF. The DNA of the CDR3 is TGTGCCAGCAGAGCGGACGGCAAAGAGACCCAGTACTTC.

The chain has TRBV6-5 and TRBJ2-7, with 10 bases matching TRBD1. Germline lookup yields CDR1 MNHEY and CDR2 SVGAGI. Trimming removed 5 bases from V and 6 bases from J; junction bases left unmatched: 10. The CDR3 runs 15 residues. Written as DNA, the CDR3 is TGTGCCAGCAGTCCCTCAAAAGACAGGGGGCTCGAGCAGTACTTC. This codes for CASSPSKDRGLEQYF.

The chain carries TRBV18 and TRBJ1-4; 8 nucleotides agree with TRBD1. The length of the CDR3 is 15 residues. V gave up 2 bases and J gave up 8 bases; unmatched junction bases: 7. Germline V gene lookup returns CDR1 KGHSH and CDR2 LQKENI. CDR3 coding DNA: TGTGCCAGCTCACCAAAATCGGGACAGGAAGAAAAACTGTTTTTT. This translates into CASSPKSGQEEKLFF.

This chain uses TRBV2 with TRBJ1-2; a possible D gene is TRBD1 (6 bases). The CDR3 sequence is 14 residues long. Germline V gene lookup returns CDR1 SNHLY and CDR2 FYNNEI. Trimming removed 7 bases at V and 8 bases at J, with 20 bases between. The CDR3 protein is CASTMIYRVGGYTF. In DNA, the CDR3 is TGTGCCAGCACTATGATATACAGGGTCGGGGGCTACACCTTC.